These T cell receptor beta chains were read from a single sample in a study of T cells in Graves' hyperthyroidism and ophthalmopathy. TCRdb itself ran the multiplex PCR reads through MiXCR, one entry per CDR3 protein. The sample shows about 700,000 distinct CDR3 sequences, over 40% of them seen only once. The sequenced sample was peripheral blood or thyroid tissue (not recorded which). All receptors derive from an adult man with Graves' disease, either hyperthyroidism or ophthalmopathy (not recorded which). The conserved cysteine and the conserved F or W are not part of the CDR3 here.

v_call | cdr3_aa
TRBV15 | ATSRERNTEAF
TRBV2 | ASSGGWDSARTDTQY
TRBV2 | ASRPLGGSTDTQY
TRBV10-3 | ASSYPNYEQY
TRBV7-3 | ASSLGTGESYEQY
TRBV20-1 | SARDLTGHYGYT
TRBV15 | ATSRDTAGYGYT
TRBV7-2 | ASSFGRGGEETQY
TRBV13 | ASSLGGIRGETQY
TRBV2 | ASSYRVGTGGDYNSPLH
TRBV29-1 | SRYGRGETQY
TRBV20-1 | SATWGGLSYEQY
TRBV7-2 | ASSLSGLANTEAF
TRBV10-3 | AISEIGGVMNTEAF
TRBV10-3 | ATLDWTTTDTQY
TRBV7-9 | ASSLTRNTGKLF
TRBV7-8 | AGSLAGGTEAF
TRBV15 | AAPGAGGFGYT
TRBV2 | ASSEETLGPSPLH
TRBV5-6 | ASSPRQFYEQY
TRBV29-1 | SVPEGDGYT
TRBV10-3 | ASSGTHAEAF
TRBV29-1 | SASQGGSYGYT
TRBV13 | ASSSRTRISYEQY
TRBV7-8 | ASDPGTPIGELF
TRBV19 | ASNSSPRRSQPQH
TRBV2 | ASSGGRLEATTDTQY
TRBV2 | ASSGDRGSNQPQH
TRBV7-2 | ASSPHPTSGFQETQY
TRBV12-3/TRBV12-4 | ASSSSQGANEQY
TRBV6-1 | ASSPPPGQMNTGELF
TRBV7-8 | ASSRDRGTEKLF
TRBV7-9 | ASSFNSGSTEAF
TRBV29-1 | SASRTGAFTEAF
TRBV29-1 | SFDRGLGYT
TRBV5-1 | ASSPGGRDTKAF
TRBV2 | ASSYGPSDYT